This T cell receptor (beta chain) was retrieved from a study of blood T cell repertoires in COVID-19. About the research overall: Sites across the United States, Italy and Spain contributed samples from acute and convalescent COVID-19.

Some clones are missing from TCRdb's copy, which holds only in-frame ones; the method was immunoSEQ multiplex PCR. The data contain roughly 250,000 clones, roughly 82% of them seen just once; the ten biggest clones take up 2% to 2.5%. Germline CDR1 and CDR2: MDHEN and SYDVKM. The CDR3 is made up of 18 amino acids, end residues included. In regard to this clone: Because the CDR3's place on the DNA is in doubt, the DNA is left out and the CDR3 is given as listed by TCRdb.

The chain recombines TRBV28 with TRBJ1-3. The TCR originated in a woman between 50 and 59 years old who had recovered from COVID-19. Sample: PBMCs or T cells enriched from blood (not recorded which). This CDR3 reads CASSSSHLNPTGGNTIYF.